Listed here are 9 T cell receptor beta chains from one sample, sequenced in a study of OX40 agonist ivuxolimab in advanced cancers. Sequencing used immunoSEQ multiplex PCR; TCRdb keeps in-frame clones, though not all of them. Altogether roughly 26,000 clones are present, 70% to 90% being singletons, with the ten largest covering just under 20%. Sequenced material: CD4+ or CD8+ T cells sorted from blood, taken in a trial of the OX40 agonist ivuxolimab. Source of these receptors: an adult with an advanced solid tumor such as melanoma, head and neck, liver or kidney cancer.

The genes are TRBV11-1 and TRBJ2-1; 16 bases fit TRBD2. Germline V gene sequence: CDR1 SGHAT, CDR2 FQDESV (reference sequence). V lost 5 bases and J lost 5; bases outside the gene matches: 3. CDR3 length: 16 residues. CDR3 DNA: TGTGCCAGCAGCGGGGGACTAGCGGGAGGGAACAATGAGCAGTTCTTC. Protein sequence: CASSGGLAGGNNEQFF.

The rearrangement joins TRBV6-5 to TRBJ2-5; TRBD1 is a possible D gene (6 bases). CDR1 is MNHEY and CDR2 is SVGAGI in the germline V gene. The CDR3 is 14 amino acids. V was pared by 4 bases and J by 4 bases, with 13 bases between. The CDR3 region is CASSSNRARETQYF. CDR3 nucleotides: TGTGCCAGCAGTTCTAACAGGGCTCGAGAGACCCAGTACTTC.

The chain couples TRBV5-6 to TRBJ2-5; unclear D gene. The CDR3 totals 16 residues. V was clipped by 2 bases and J by 0 bases, with 14 bases between them. Looked up from germline, CDR1 is SGHDT and CDR2 is YYEEEE. The CDR3 sequence: CASSLKTPRYQETQYF. In DNA form, the CDR3 reads TGTGCCAGCAGCTTAAAGACACCCCGCTACCAAGAGACCCAGTACTTC.

The V and J genes are TRBV19 and TRBJ2-7, with D hard to call. V lost 9 bases, J lost 6 bases, and 12 bases lay in between. From germline, CDR1 is LNHDA and CDR2 SQIVND (reference sequence). The CDR3 spans 11 residues. The DNA for the CDR3 is TGTGCCAGCTCGGATCTCGTCGAGCAGTACTTC. Translation gives CASSDLVEQYF.

The rearrangement joins TRBV27 to TRBJ1-5; D is uncertain. The V end lost 10 bases, the J end lost 2 bases, and 9 bases lay between the germline ends. This CDR3 spans 12 amino acids. Germline V gives CDR1 MNHEY, CDR2 SMNVEV (reference sequence). CDR3 region: CATRGGNQPQHF. CDR3 bases: TGTGCCACCAGAGGTGGCAATCAGCCCCAGCATTTT.

This chain links TRBV19 with TRBJ2-1; 9 nucleotides match TRBD2. CDR1 LNHDA and CDR2 SQIVND come from the germline V gene (reference sequence). The CDR3 loop spans 17 amino acids. J lost 4 bases, V lost 1 base, and 8 bases had no gene match. The CDR3 region is CASSIGRRLAGYNEQFF. The CDR3 bases are TGTGCCAGTAGTATAGGAAGGCGGCTAGCGGGATACAATGAGCAGTTCTTC.

The V and J genes are TRBV7-9 and TRBJ1-2; tentatively, D is TRBD1 (6 bases). The CDR3 totals 13 residues. Germline CDR1 reads SEHNR; CDR2 reads FQNEAQ (reference sequence). The V gene lost 3 bases and the J gene lost 7 bases, with 12 bases spanning the gap. CDR3 residues: CASSFSGVSGYTF. CDR3 coding DNA: TGTGCCAGCAGCTTTTCAGGGGTTAGTGGCTACACCTTC.

This clone was detected once. Other nucleotide sequences from this sample produce the same CDR3. The chain combines TRBV27 with TRBJ1-1; possibly TRBD1 for D (5 bases). Trimming removed 3 bases from V and 5 bases from J, with 10 bases in between. This CDR3 region has 13 residues. Per the germline V gene, CDR1 is MNHEY and CDR2 is SMNVEV (reference sequence). The CDR3 DNA sequence: TGTGCCAGCAGTTTCGGGGGAGGAACTGAAGCTTTCTTT. Amino acids: CASSFGGGTEAFF.

The chain joins TRBV13 to TRBJ2-5; tentative D call: TRBD1 (5 bases). Germline-derived CDR1 and CDR2 are PRHDT and FYEKMQ (reference sequence). The V gene lost 4 bases and the J gene lost 1 base, with 10 bases spanning the gap. There are 14 residues in the CDR3. The CDR3 sequence is CASSSRTSQETQYF. Written as DNA, the CDR3 is TGTGCCAGCAGCTCGAGGACAAGCCAAGAGACCCAGTACTTC.